The clone carrying this T cell receptor beta chain was detected ten times or more. Its antigen is not known. The TCRbeta library incorporated unique molecular identifiers. TCRdb independently ran MiXCR on the PCR reads; one entry per CDR3 protein. The sample holds about 18,000 distinct CDR3 sequences; approximately 5.2% are singletons and the top ten take 5.5% to 8.5%. The sample originates from a study of T-cell reconstitution after alpha-beta-depleted transplantation in children. Study-wide findings and caveats: Newly produced T cells mostly provided counts and TCRbeta diversity after one year, as hyperexpanded clones declined.

This CDR3 is 15 amino acids long. V lost 0 bases to trimming and J lost 9 bases; unmatched junction nucleotides: 8. The V gene's germline CDR1 is MGHRA and CDR2 YSYEKL. The rearrangement links TRBV4-1 to TRBJ2-1, with TRBD1 identical over 7 bases. The starting material was PBMCs, obtained before TCRalphabeta/CD19-depleted stem cell transplant. The TCR originated in a boy aged 5 to 17 with acute lymphoblastic leukemia, due to receive a stem cell transplant. The CDR3 coding sequence is TGCGCCAGCAGCCAAGAAGGGGGCTTGAGTGGTGAGCAGTTCTTC. It specifies CASSQEGGLSGEQFF.